The present TCR beta chain was sequenced within a study of T cell repertoires in cytomegalovirus infection. The wider study: Through public TCR beta signatures, both CMV infection and matching HLA type were indicated. Study outcomes and limitations: CMV carriers having the relevant HLA were flagged by cumulative public TCR beta family frequency. Dominating the ex vivo response were HLA-C-restricted CMV-specific TCR beta clonotypes.

Turning to this clonotype: Antigen unknown.

TCRdb reprocessed the reads with MiXCR, giving one entry per CDR3 protein. The sample holds around 530,000 distinct CDR3 sequences, around a quarter seen once. The clonotype originates from a human donor in good health (CMV status not recorded). Some clones in this sample may be carry-over from other donors' samples. Material: PBMCs.

The CDR3 here is CASSFWGGADQETQYF. The CDR3 DNA is TGTGCCAGCAGCTTTTGGGGTGGCGCCGACCAAGAGACCCAGTACTTC. This chain links TRBV7-9 with TRBJ2-5, with D uncertain. The CDR3 totals 16 residues. Germline V gene lookup returns CDR1 SEHNR and CDR2 FQNEAQ (reference sequence). V was trimmed by 3 bases and J by 0 bases, leaving 14 bases between them.